This TCR beta chain was recovered during a study of T cell repertoires in cytomegalovirus infection. In the study overall: TCR beta signatures that were public indicated CMV infection and matching HLA type. Findings and caveats of the study: Frequencies of public TCR beta families were cumulated, and this identified carriers of CMV plus the relevant HLA.

Turning to this clonotype: The antigen remains unidentified.

TCRdb re-derived calls from the reads in MiXCR, one entry per CDR3 protein. The sample lists some 500,000 distinct CDR3 sequences, about 33% occurring once. The CDR3 spans 16 residues. CDR1 is SGHRS and CDR2 is YFSETQ in the germline V gene. V was shortened by 5 bases and J by 0 bases, with 15 bases between the two germline ends. Sequencing used cultured PBMCs, obtained from culture after CMV antigen stimulation. This chain joins TRBV5-1 and TRBJ2-1; the D gene is possibly TRBD2 (6 bases). This clonotype was sampled from a human donor in good health (CMV status not recorded). Some clones in this sample may be carry-over from other donors' samples. CDR3: CASSRLRESSYNEQFF. Here the CDR3 DNA reads TGCGCCAGCAGTCGCCTGCGGGAAAGCTCCTACAATGAGCAGTTCTTC.